These 24 T cell receptor beta chains were sequenced from one sample in a study of T cell clonality in common variable immunodeficiency (dated by TCRdb to about 2015). The library was made by the immunoSEQ multiplex PCR assay. The immuneACCESS repertoire file appears here via TCRdb, limited to in-frame rearrangements. These files lack a portion of the clones; in checked studies, under half of the deficit traces to unresolved V genes, and the cause of the others is not known. The sample counts under 45,000 clones, each observed more than once. The top ten constitute about 1.3% of the sample. Sequencing was done on a sample of peripheral blood mononuclear cells. The receptor source for this set is a person aged 18 to 70 in good health.

This clone was counted only a few times. The read finishes 3 residues shy of the CDR3 end, and the germline J gene is used to complete it. The rearrangement uses TRBV6-2 or TRBV6-3 and TRBJ1-1; possibly TRBD1 for D (5 bases). Germline V gene sequence: CDR1 MNHEY, CDR2 SVGEGT. The length of the CDR3 is 14 residues. Deletions cut 6 bases from V and 1 base from J, with 12 bases between. The CDR3 bases that were read are TGTGCCAGCAGCCCGACAGAGTCGAACACTGAA. It encodes CASSPTESNTE. The whole CDR3 sequence is CASSPTESNTEAFF.

This clone has a count of ten or more. The read comes to an end 3 residues before the CDR3 does, leaving the germline J gene to fill in the end. The chain combines TRBV20-1 with TRBJ2-3; TRBD2 matches 10 bases. The CDR3 loop spans 16 amino acids. With V trimmed by 7 bases and J by 1 base, 11 bases remained unmatched. In germline, CDR1 is DFQATT, CDR2 SNEGSKA (reference sequence). CDR3 sequence: CSVIPATSGGTDTQYF. CDR3 DNA, as far as it was read: TGCAGTGTGATACCGGCTACTAGCGGGGGCACAGATACG.

This clone was counted ten times or more. Read sequence stops 3 residues before the CDR3 end, and the germline J gene provides the missing end. The chain employs TRBV6-1 and TRBJ2-5; TRBD1 or TRBD2 may be the D gene (6 bases each). V was shortened by 2 bases and J by 5 bases, with 15 bases between the two germline ends. This CDR3 has 15 residues. CDR1 is MNHNS, CDR2 SASEGT, per germline. The CDR3 sequence is CASSERRQGRETQYF. CDR3 bases read: TGTGCCAGCAGTGAAAGGCGGCAGGGGAGGGAGACC.

This clone occurred many times. The read ends 3 residues shy of where the CDR3 ends; the end is completed using the germline J gene. The chain combines TRBV6-1 with TRBJ2-3; 9 positions match TRBD1. CDR3 length: 19 residues. Germline CDR1 and CDR2: MNHNS and SASEGT. Losses at the gene ends were 1 base for V and 4 bases for J; bases not matched to a gene: 15. The CDR3 region is CASSEVGAGTGKSADTQYF. The sequenced part of the CDR3 DNA is TGTGCCAGCAGTGAAGTTGGAGCGGGGACAGGGAAGAGCGCAGATACG.

This clone was picked up many times. The read terminates 3 residues ahead of where the CDR3 ends, so the germline J gene completes it. The chain employs TRBV12-3 or TRBV12-4 and TRBJ1-4, with D unresolved. The CDR3 has 15 amino acids. Trimming shortened V by 3 bases and J by 5 bases, and 13 bases separated the two germline ends. CDR3: CASSFLGLANEKLFF. The CDR3 bases that were read are TGTGCCAGCAGTTTTCTTGGGCTGGCGAATGAAAAA.

This clone came up many times. Sequencing ends 3 residues short of the CDR3 end; the germline J gene provides the rest. The J gene is TRBJ2-1, the V gene TRBV5-1; TRBD1 matches at 8 bases. This CDR3 spans 16 amino acids. V lost 4 bases, J lost 9 bases, and 15 bases stayed unmatched. Per germline, CDR1 SGHRS and CDR2 YFSETQ. CDR3 bases read: TGCGCCAGCAGCCTCCCGACAGGGGACCTAAAGGGTGAG. Amino acid sequence: CASSLPTGDLKGE. The CDR3 reads in full as CASSLPTGDLKGEQFF.

This clone was recorded at least ten times. The missing CDR3 end, 3 residues past where the read stops, is filled in from the germline J gene. The J gene is TRBJ2-4, the V gene TRBV2; D perhaps matches TRBD2 (6 bases). V lost 10 bases and J 7 bases, leaving 20 bases between the germline ends. The CDR3 length is 14 residues. Germline V lookup: CDR1 SNHLY, CDR2 FYNNEI. The sequenced part of the CDR3 DNA is TGTGCCACGAATCTCCGGGACTCCCCGAACATT. It translates to CATNLRDSPNI. In full, the CDR3 is CATNLRDSPNIQYF.

There are many counts of this clone. The CDR3 goes on 3 residues after the read ends, and that part is filled in from the germline J gene. J is TRBJ2-5 and V is TRBV7-3, with 9 bases matching TRBD2. Germline-derived CDR1 and CDR2 are SGHTA and FQGTGA. The CDR3 covers 15 residues. After removal of 4 bases from V and 4 bases from J, the junction contained 7 bases not matched to a gene. The covered CDR3 bases are TGTGCCAGCAGCTCCGGGGGTAGCGGGAGAGAGACC. Protein: CASSSGGSGRET. The CDR3 in its entirety is CASSSGGSGRETQYF.

This clone appeared many times. Read sequence stops 3 residues before the CDR3 end, and the germline J gene provides the missing end. The chain combines TRBV7-9 with TRBJ2-7, with D perhaps TRBD2 (5 bases). The CDR3 is made up of 13 amino acids. Germline CDR1 SEHNR, CDR2 FQNEAQ (reference sequence). Trimming took 1 base from V and 6 from J, leaving 10 bases between them. CDR3 bases read: TGTGCCAGCAGCTTAGGGCAGGAGGCCGAG. This encodes CASSLGQEAE. The full-length CDR3 reads as CASSLGQEAEQYF.

This clone was found many times. The CDR3 goes on 3 residues after the read ends, and that part is filled in from the germline J gene. The chain joins TRBV5-5 to TRBJ1-2; no definite D call. Germline loops: CDR1 SGHKS, CDR2 YYEKEE (reference sequence). CDR3 size: 13 residues. The V and J ends lost 4 bases and 2 bases respectively, with 9 bases between them. Incomplete CDR3 DNA: TGTGCCAGCAGCCCCGATACAAACTATGGC. It encodes CASSPDTNYG. Given in full, the CDR3 is CASSPDTNYGYTF.

This clone was found a few times. With the read ending 3 residues before the CDR3 end, the germline J gene is used to fill in that end. V and J are TRBV18 and TRBJ2-4, with TRBD1 identical over 12 bases. This CDR3 contains 17 residues. Germline V CDR1 and CDR2: KGHSH, LQKENI. The CDR3 bases that were read are TGTGCCAGCTCATCCGGGACAGGGGGCGTCGGGGGACATGGT. It codes for CASSSGTGGVGGHG. The CDR3, in full, reads CASSSGTGGVGGHGQYF.

There are many counts of this clone. Coverage ceases 3 residues before the CDR3 finishes, and the germline J gene fills in the end. The chain joins TRBV7-8 to TRBJ1-6; D uncertain. CDR3 size: 16 residues. CDR1 is SGHVS, CDR2 FQNEAQ, per germline. Trimming took off 1 base at V and 1 base at J, with 8 bases between the two ends. The CDR3 loop is CASSLGRFSYNSPLHF. CDR3 DNA, as far as it was read: TGTGCCAGCAGCTTAGGTCGGTTTTCCTATAATTCACCC. The whole variable domain, filled in from reference TRBV7-8 and TRBJ1-6, reads GAGVSQSPRYKVAKRGQDVALRCDPISGHVSLFWYQQALGQGPEFLTYFQNEAQLDKSGLPSDRFFAERPEGSVSTLKIQRTQQEDSAVYLCASSLGRFSYNSPLHFGNGTRLTVT.

This clone was counted at least ten times. Incomplete CDR3 DNA: TGTGCCAGCAGCGCAGCGGGAGTTTTGGGTAATGAG. This codes for CASSAAGVLGNE. The whole CDR3 sequence reads CASSAAGVLGNEQFF. This chain joins TRBV11-2 and TRBJ2-1; 8 bases line up with TRBD2. The sequence runs out 3 residues before the end of the CDR3; the remainder is reconstructed from the germline J gene. The trim removed 5 bases at V and 7 bases at J, leaving 10 bases unmatched. The CDR3 is made up of 15 amino acids. Germline CDR1 SGHAT, CDR2 FQNNGV.

This clone was detected ten times or more. The read comes to an end 3 residues before the CDR3 does, leaving the germline J gene to fill in the end. This sequence joins TRBV6-1 and TRBJ2-3; possible D gene TRBD2, 7 bases. The CDR3 has 15 residues. Germline CDR1 reads MNHNS; CDR2 reads SASEGT. With 0 bases removed from V and 5 bases from J, the gap between germline ends came to 12 bases. The CDR3 loop is CASSEAGGAGDTQYF. Partial CDR3 DNA: TGTGCCAGCAGTGAAGCGGGGGGGGCGGGAGATACG.

A word on this clone: The CDR3 goes on 3 residues after the read ends, and that part is filled in from the germline J gene. V and J are TRBV7-9 and TRBJ2-2; D is perhaps TRBD1 (6 bases). The V end lost 4 bases, the J end lost 4 bases, and 10 bases lay between the germline ends. In germline, CDR1 is SEHNR, CDR2 FQNEAQ (reference sequence). CDR3 length equals 14 residues. CDR3 bases read: TGTGCCAGCAGCTCCCGAGGGGGCACCGGGGAG. Translating gives CASSSRGGTGE. The full CDR3 reads CASSSRGGTGELFF.

This clone was recorded at least ten times. The sequenced fragment ends 3 residues before the CDR3 boundary, so the rest is inferred from the germline J gene. V is TRBV7-8 and J is TRBJ1-2; 8 bases are shared with TRBD1. The CDR3 consists of 14 residues. From germline, CDR1 is SGHVS and CDR2 FQNEAQ. The CDR3 protein is CASSPHGQGSGYTF. The sequenced part of the CDR3 DNA is TGTGCCAGCAGTCCACACGGACAGGGTAGCGGC.

This clone was seen repeatedly, ten times or more. The read ends 3 residues early relative to the CDR3; the germline J gene fills the gap. The chain carries TRBV28 and TRBJ2-2; 8 bases map to TRBD2. Germline V gene sequence: CDR1 MDHEN, CDR2 SYDVKM. The CDR3 loop spans 16 amino acids. J was trimmed by 1 base and V by 6 bases; bases with no gene match: 7. CDR3 in amino acids: CASRVLGLENTGELFF. CDR3 DNA, as far as it was read: TGTGCCAGCAGGGTACTGGGACTAGAGAACACCGGGGAG. The full variable domain, with the rest looked up from reference TRBV28 and TRBJ2-2, is DVKVTQSSRYLVKRTGEKVFLECVQDMDHENMFWYRQDPGLGLRLIYFSYDVKMKEKGDIPEGYSVSREKKERFSLILESASTNQTSMYLCASRVLGLENTGELFFGEGSRLTVL.

This clone was seen ten or more times. The CDR3 protein is CASTGQTQETQYF. CDR3 DNA (partial): TGTGCCAGCACGGGACAGACTCAAGAGACC. The chain couples TRBV2 to TRBJ2-5, with 7 bases that match TRBD1. The missing CDR3 end, 3 residues past where the read stops, is filled in from the germline J gene. Trimming took 7 bases from V and 2 from J; bases not matched to a gene: 4. Germline V gene lookup returns CDR1 SNHLY and CDR2 FYNNEI. This CDR3 region has 13 residues.

This clone showed up many times. The read is 3 residues too short to cover the CDR3 end, so that end is filled in from the germline J gene. The genes are TRBV11-2 and TRBJ1-1; D is perhaps TRBD1 (6 bases). The germline V gene has CDR1 SGHAT and CDR2 FQNNGV. CDR3 size: 14 residues. The CDR3 here is CASSSIRHREGAFF. CDR3 bases read: TGTGCCAGCAGCTCCATCCGACACAGGGAGGGA.

At least ten counts were recorded for this clone. From the germline J gene comes the end of the CDR3, since the read stops 3 residues before it. The chain has TRBV6-2 or TRBV6-3 and TRBJ2-2; 11 nucleotides line up with TRBD1. CDR1 is MNHEY, CDR2 SVGEGT, per germline. There are 17 residues in the CDR3. With V trimmed by 4 bases and J by 5 bases, 9 bases remained unmatched. The DNA read from the CDR3 is TGTGCCAGCAGTTTCGGACAGGGGGCGCAGGTTACCGGGGAG. This gives the protein CASSFGQGAQVTGE. The full-length CDR3 reads as CASSFGQGAQVTGELFF.

This clone was observed many times. The read terminates 3 residues ahead of where the CDR3 ends, so the germline J gene completes it. The chain carries TRBV9 and TRBJ2-2, with 8 bases lining up with TRBD2. This CDR3 contains 16 residues. From germline, CDR1 is SGDLS and CDR2 YYNGEE. With V trimmed by 0 bases and J by 5 bases, 6 bases remained unmatched. The DNA read from the CDR3 is TGTGCCAGCAGCGTAGGGGTTAGCGGGGAAACCGGGGAG. Protein sequence: CASSVGVSGETGE. The full-length CDR3 reads as CASSVGVSGETGELFF.

This clone was observed many times. CDR3 region: CASSLEGTGYGYTF. The DNA read from the CDR3 is TGTGCCAGCAGCTTGGAGGGGACAGGGTATGGC. V and J are TRBV5-6 and TRBJ1-2; 9 positions match TRBD1. Read data end 3 residues before the CDR3 end; the end is taken from the germline J gene. The V segment lost 0 bases and the J segment 5 bases; nucleotides outside the gene matches: 2. This CDR3 comprises 14 residues. Germline assignment: CDR1 SGHDT and CDR2 YYEEEE.

This clone was counted ten times or more. The read finishes 3 residues shy of the CDR3 end, and the germline J gene is used to complete it. V and J are TRBV7-2 and TRBJ2-3; D call uncertain. There are 14 residues in the CDR3. Looked up from germline, CDR1 is SGHTA and CDR2 is FQGNSA. V lost 4 bases and J 4 bases, leaving 12 bases between the germline ends. CDR3 sequence: CASSSLGLADTQYF. The DNA read from the CDR3 is TGTGCCAGCAGCTCCTTAGGGTTAGCAGATACG. Based on the CDR3 plus reference TRBV7-2 and TRBJ2-3, the full variable domain is GAGVSQSPSNKVTEKGKDVELRCDPISGHTALYWYRQSLGQGLEFLIYFQGNSAPDKSGLPSDRFSAERTGGSVSTLTIQRTQQEDSAVYLCASSSLGLADTQYFGPGTRLTVL.

Ten or more counts support this clone. The read stops 3 residues short of the end of the CDR3; the missing end is completed from the germline J gene. This sequence joins TRBV5-1 and TRBJ2-5; D uncertain. This CDR3 region has 14 residues. Germline CDR1 is SGHRS and CDR2 is YFSETQ. V was cut by 0 bases and J by 0 bases, with 6 bases left in between. The CDR3 spells CASSLDTYQETQYF. The CDR3 bases that were read are TGCGCCAGCAGCTTGGACACGTACCAAGAGACC.